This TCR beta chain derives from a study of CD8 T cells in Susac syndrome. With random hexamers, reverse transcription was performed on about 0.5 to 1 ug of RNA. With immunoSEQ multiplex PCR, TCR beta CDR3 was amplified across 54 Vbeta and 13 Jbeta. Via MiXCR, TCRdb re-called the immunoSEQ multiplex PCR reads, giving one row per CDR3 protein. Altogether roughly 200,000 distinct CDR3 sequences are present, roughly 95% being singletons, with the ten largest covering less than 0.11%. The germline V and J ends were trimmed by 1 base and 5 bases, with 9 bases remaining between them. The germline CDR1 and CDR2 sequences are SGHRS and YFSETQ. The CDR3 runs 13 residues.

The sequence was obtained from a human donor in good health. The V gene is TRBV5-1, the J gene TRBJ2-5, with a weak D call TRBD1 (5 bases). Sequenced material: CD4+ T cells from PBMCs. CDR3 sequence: CASSLSGIETQYF. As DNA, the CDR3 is TGCGCCAGCAGCTTGTCAGGGATCGAGACCCAGTACTTC.